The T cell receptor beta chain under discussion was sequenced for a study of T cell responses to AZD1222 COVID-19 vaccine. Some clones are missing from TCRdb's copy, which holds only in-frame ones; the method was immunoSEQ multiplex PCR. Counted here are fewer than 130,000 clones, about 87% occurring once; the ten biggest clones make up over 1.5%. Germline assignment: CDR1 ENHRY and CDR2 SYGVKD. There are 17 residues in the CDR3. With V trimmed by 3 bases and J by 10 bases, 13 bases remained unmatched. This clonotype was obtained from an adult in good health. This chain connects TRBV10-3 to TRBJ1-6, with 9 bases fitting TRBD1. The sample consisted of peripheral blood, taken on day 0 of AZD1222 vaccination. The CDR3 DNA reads TGTGCCATCAGTGATGGACAGGGGAGAGGAATTGTCTCACCCCTCCACTTT. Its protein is CAISDGQGRGIVSPLHF.